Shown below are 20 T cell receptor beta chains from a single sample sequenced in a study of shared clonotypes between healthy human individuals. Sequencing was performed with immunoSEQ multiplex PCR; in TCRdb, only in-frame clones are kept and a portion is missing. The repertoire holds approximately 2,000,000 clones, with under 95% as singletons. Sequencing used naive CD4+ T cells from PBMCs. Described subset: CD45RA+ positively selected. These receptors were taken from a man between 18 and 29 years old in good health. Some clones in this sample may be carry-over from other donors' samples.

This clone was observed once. For the CDR3, the DNA is TGTGCCAGCAGACGTACCGGGACCCCTGGGACTGAAGCTTTCTTT. This encodes CASRRTGTPGTEAFF. The chain combines TRBV7-9 with TRBJ1-1; D possibly corresponds to TRBD1 (5 bases). CDR3 length: 15 amino acids. Between the trimmed V and J ends, which lost 6 bases and 5 bases, there was a span of 19 bases. Germline V CDR1 and CDR2: SEHNR, FQNEAQ (reference sequence).

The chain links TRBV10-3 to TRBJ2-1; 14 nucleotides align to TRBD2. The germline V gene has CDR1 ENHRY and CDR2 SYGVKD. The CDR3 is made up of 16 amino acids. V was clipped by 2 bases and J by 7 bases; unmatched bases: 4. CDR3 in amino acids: CAISEGLAGGSNEQFF. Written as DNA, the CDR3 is TGTGCCATCAGTGAGGGACTAGCGGGAGGATCAAATGAGCAGTTCTTC.

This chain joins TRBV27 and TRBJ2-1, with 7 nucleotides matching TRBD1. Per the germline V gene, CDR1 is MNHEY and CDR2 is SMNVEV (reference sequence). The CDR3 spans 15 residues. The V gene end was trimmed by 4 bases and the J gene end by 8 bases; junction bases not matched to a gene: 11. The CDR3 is CASSSLPRQGYEQFF. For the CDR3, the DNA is TGTGCCAGCAGTTCCTTACCCCGACAGGGCTATGAGCAGTTCTTC.

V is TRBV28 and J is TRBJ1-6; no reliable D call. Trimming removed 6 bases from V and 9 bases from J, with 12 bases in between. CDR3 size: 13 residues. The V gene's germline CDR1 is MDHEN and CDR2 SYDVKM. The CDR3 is CASSLNSGSPLHF. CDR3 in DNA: TGTGCCAGCAGCCTAAACTCGGGTTCACCCCTCCACTTT.

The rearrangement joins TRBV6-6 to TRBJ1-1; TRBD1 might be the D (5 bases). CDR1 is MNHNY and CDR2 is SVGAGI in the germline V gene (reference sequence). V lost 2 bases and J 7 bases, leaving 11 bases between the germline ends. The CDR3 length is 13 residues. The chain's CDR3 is CASSYGTLGEAFF. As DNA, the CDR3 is TGTGCCAGCAGTTACGGGACGCTTGGTGAAGCTTTCTTT.

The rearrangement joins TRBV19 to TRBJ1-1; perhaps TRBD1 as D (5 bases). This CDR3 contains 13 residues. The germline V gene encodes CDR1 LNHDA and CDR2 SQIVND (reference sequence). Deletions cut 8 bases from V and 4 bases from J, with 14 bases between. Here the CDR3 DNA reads TGTGCCAGTTCCCCGGGACCCAGCACTGAAGCTTTCTTT. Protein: CASSPGPSTEAFF.

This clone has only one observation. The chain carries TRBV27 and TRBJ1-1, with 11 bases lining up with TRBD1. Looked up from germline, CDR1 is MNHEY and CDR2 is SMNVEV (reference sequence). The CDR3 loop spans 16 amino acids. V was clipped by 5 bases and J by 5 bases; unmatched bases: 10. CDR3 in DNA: TGTGCCAGCAGTCCCCGGACAGGGGGCGTCGGAACTGAAGCTTTCTTT. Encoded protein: CASSPRTGGVGTEAFF.

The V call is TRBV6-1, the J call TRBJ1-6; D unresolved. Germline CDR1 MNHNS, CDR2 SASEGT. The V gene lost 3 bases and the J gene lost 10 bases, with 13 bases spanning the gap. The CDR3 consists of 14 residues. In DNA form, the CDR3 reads TGTGCCAGCAGTGATGGCAGCGCGATCTCACCCCTCCACTTT. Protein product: CASSDGSAISPLHF.

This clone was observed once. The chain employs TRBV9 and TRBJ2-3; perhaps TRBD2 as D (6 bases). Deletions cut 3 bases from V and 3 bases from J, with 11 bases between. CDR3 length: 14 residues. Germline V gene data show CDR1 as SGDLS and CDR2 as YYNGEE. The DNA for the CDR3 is TGTGCCAGCAGCGCCGGGACTCTAACAGATACGCAGTATTTT. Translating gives CASSAGTLTDTQYF.

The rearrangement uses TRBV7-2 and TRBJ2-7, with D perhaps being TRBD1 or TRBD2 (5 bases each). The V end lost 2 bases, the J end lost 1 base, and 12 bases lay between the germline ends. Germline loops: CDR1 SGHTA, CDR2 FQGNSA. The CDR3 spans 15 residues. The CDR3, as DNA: TGTGCCAGCAGCTTAAGGGACCTTGGGTCCTACGAGCAGTACTTC. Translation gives CASSLRDLGSYEQYF.

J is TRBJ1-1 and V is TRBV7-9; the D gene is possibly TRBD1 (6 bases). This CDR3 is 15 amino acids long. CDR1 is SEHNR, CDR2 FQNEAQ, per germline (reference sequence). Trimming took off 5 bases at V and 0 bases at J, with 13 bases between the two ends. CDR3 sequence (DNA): TGTGCCAGCAGCGCGGGGACACATATGAACACTGAAGCTTTCTTT. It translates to CASSAGTHMNTEAFF.

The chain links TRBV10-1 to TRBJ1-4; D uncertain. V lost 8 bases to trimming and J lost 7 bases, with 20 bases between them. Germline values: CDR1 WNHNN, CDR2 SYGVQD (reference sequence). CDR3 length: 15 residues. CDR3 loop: CASVWREGSGEKLFF. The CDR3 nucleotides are TGCGCCAGCGTCTGGCGGGAAGGCAGCGGTGAAAAACTGTTTTTT.

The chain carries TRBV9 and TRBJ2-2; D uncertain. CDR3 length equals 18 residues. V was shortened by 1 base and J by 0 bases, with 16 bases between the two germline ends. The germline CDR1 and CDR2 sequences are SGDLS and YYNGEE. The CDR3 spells CASSVSKTKPTNTGELFF. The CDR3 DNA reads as TGTGCCAGCAGCGTAAGCAAGACGAAGCCCACGAACACCGGGGAGCTGTTTTTT.

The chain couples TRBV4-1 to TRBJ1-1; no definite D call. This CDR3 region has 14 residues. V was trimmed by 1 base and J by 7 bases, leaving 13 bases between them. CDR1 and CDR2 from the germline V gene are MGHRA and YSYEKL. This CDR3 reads CASSQARYKGEAFF. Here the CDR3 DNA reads TGCGCCAGCAGCCAAGCGAGGTACAAGGGTGAAGCTTTCTTT.

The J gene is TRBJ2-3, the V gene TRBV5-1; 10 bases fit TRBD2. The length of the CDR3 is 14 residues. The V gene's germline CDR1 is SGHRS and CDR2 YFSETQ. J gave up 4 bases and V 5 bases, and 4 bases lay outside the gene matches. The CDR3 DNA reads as TGCGCCAGCAGGAACGGACTAGCGGCAGATACGCAGTATTTT. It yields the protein CASRNGLAADTQYF.

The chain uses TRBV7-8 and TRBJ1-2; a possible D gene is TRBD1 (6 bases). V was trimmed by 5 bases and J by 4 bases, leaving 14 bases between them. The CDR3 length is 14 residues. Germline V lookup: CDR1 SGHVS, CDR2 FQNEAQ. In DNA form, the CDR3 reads TGTGCCAGCAGCCGGGAGGGGGTCGGCTATGGCTACACCTTC. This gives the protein CASSREGVGYGYTF.

The CDR3 DNA reads TGCGCCAGCAGCTTCGACAGATTCTACGAGCAGTACTTC. Translated, it gives CASSFDRFYEQYF. The rearrangement uses TRBV5-1 and TRBJ2-7; D is possibly TRBD1 (5 bases). Between the trimmed V and J ends, which lost 2 bases and 3 bases, there was a span of 9 bases. Germline-derived CDR1 and CDR2 are SGHRS and YFSETQ. The CDR3 spans 13 residues.

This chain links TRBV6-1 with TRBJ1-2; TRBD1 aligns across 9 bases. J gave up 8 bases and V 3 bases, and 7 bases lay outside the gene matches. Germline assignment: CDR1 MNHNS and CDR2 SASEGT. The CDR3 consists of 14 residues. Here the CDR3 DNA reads TGTGCCAGCAGTGATTTACAGGGGGCTTACGGCTACACCTTC. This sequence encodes CASSDLQGAYGYTF.

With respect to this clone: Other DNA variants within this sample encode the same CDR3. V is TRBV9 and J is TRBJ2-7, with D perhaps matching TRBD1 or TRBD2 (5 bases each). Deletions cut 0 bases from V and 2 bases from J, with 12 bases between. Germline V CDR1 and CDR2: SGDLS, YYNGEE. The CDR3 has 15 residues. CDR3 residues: CASSVATGPAYEQYF. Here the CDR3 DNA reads TGTGCCAGCAGCGTAGCTACGGGACCTGCCTACGAGCAGTACTTC.

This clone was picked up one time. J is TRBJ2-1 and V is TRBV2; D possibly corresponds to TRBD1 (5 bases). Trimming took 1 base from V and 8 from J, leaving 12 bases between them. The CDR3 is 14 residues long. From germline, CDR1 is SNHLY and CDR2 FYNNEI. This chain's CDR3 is CASSEDRPVDEQFF. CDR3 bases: TGTGCCAGCAGTGAAGACAGGCCGGTGGATGAGCAGTTCTTC.